This T cell receptor (beta chain) was identified during a study of beta chain features in type 1 diabetes. Broader study findings: A greater similarity of naive, central memory and Treg TCRB repertoires was seen among patients than among healthy donors. Among patients with Type 1 diabetes, TCRB CDR3s were moderately but significantly shorter in every one of the four CD4+ subsets.

To note about this clone: Its antigen is not known. The sample holds other DNA sequences that translate to the same CDR3.

Looked up from germline, CDR1 is SGDLS and CDR2 is YYNGEE. This CDR3 has 16 residues. Trimming at V came to 2 bases and at J to 2 bases, leaving 3 bases not matched to a gene. Every isolated RNA sample was fully reverse transcribed, so sequencing captured expressed TCRB transcripts. The repertoire was sequenced with immunoSEQ multiplex PCR; TCRdb's copy has only in-frame clones and lacks some. The table includes 600,000 to 700,000 clones, around 11% detected once. Staining for CD45RO/CCR7/CD25/CD127/CD95/CD27 allowed sorting of CD4+ naive, central memory, regulatory and stem cell-like memory cells. In all sorted populations, purity surpassed 98%.

The chain links TRBV9 to TRBJ2-5, with TRBD2 identical over 13 bases. The sample consisted of naive CD4+ T cells from blood. This TCR was recovered from a man in his thirties or forties with type 1 diabetes. This CDR3 is CASSVGTSGAQETQYF. The CDR3 DNA reads as TGTGCCAGCAGCGTCGGGACTAGCGGGGCTCAAGAGACCCAGTACTTC.